The 30 T cell receptor beta chains below were found in one sample sequenced in a study of T cell repertoires in cytomegalovirus infection. These receptors are not linked to any known antigen. Each CDR3 protein gets one entry after TCRdb re-called the reads with MiXCR. Here the sample spans over 100,000 distinct CDR3 sequences, around 28% being singletons. The sample here was CD8+ T cells from cultured PBMCs, taken from culture after CMV antigen stimulation. The receptors stem from a human donor in good health (CMV status not recorded). Some clones in this sample may be carry-over from other donors' samples.

This sequence joins TRBV20-1 and TRBJ2-7; D remains unclear. The V end lost 1 base, the J end lost 3 bases, and 10 bases lay between the germline ends. From germline, CDR1 is DFQATT and CDR2 SNEGSKA (reference sequence). The CDR3 sequence is 13 residues long. CDR3 nucleotide sequence: TGCAGTGCTAGAGTCCACGACCACTACGAGCAGTACTTC. Protein sequence: CSARVHDHYEQYF.

DNA for the CDR3: TGTGCCAGCACGCCGAGCTCCTACAATGAGCAGTTCTTC. Its protein is CASTPSSYNEQFF. The rearrangement uses TRBV6-6 and TRBJ2-1; D unresolved. V shed 7 bases and J shed 0 bases, with 7 bases lying between them. This CDR3 contains 13 residues. The germline CDR1 and CDR2 sequences are MNHNY and SVGAGI (reference sequence).

This chain uses TRBV7-9 with TRBJ2-3; D possibly matches TRBD1 or TRBD2 (5 bases each). V was cut by 6 bases and J by 2 bases, with 15 bases left in between. The CDR3 loop spans 15 amino acids. CDR1 and CDR2 from the germline V gene are SEHNR and FQNEAQ (reference sequence). The CDR3 region has the DNA TGTGCCAGCAGGAATGCCGGGACCGACACAGATACGCAGTATTTT. The encoded protein is CASRNAGTDTDTQYF.

The chain employs TRBV2 and TRBJ1-5; maybe TRBD1 (5 bases). The germline gives CDR1 SNHLY, CDR2 FYNNEI. The CDR3 contains 15 residues. V shed 0 bases and J shed 9 bases, with 15 bases lying between them. This chain's CDR3 is CASSEARDAMRPQHF. The CDR3 DNA follows: TGTGCCAGCAGTGAAGCCCGGGACGCTATGCGGCCCCAGCATTTT.

This clonotype was counted between two and nine times. V is TRBV6-5 and J is TRBJ2-5; TRBD2 matches at 10 bases. V was pared by 5 bases and J by 2 bases, with 5 bases of the junction left unmatched. This CDR3 is 15 amino acids long. Per the germline V gene, CDR1 is MNHEY and CDR2 is SVGAGI. In nucleotides, the CDR3 is TGTGCCAGCAGTGAATCACTAGCGGGGCAAGAGACCCAGTACTTC. Its protein is CASSESLAGQETQYF.

This clonotype has a handful of counts. The chain combines TRBV6-5 with TRBJ2-5, with a weak D call TRBD1 (6 bases). In germline, CDR1 is MNHEY, CDR2 SVGAGI. CDR3 length: 15 residues. V shed 0 bases and J shed 2 bases, with 10 bases lying between them. CDR3 region: CASSYSRGNQETQYF. As DNA, the CDR3 is TGTGCCAGCAGTTACTCGAGGGGGAATCAAGAGACCCAGTACTTC.

This clonotype was recorded many times. The rearrangement joins TRBV12-3 or TRBV12-4 to TRBJ1-1; D unresolved. This CDR3 region has 13 residues. Trimming stripped 8 bases from V and 8 bases from J, with 18 bases between. CDR3 nucleotides: TGTGCCAGCCGGGCCCACTCAGATTTAGAAGCTTTCTTT. It codes for CASRAHSDLEAFF.

This clonotype has only a few counts. The chain combines TRBV5-1 with TRBJ1-2; 8 bases are a match to TRBD1. The germline V gene encodes CDR1 SGHRS and CDR2 YFSETQ. With V trimmed by 4 bases and J by 6 bases, 5 bases remained unmatched. This CDR3 has 13 residues. The CDR3 DNA is TGCGCCAGCAGCCAATTGACAGGGGATGGCTACACCTTC. Translating gives CASSQLTGDGYTF. Using reference TRBV5-1 and TRBJ1-2 for the parts outside the CDR3, the full variable domain is KAGVTQTPRYLIKTRGQQVTLSCSPISGHRSVSWYQQTPGQGLQFLFEYFSETQRNKGNFPGRFSGRQFSNSRSEMNVSTLELGDSALYLCASSQLTGDGYTFGSGTRLTVV.

This clonotype was seen ten or more times. This chain connects TRBV27 to TRBJ1-1; D gene unclear. Germline V gene sequence: CDR1 MNHEY, CDR2 SMNVEV (reference sequence). V was clipped by 6 bases and J by 7 bases, with 12 bases between them. CDR3 size: 12 residues. CDR3: CASSSSGSEAFF. CDR3 in DNA: TGTGCCAGCAGCTCTTCTGGAAGTGAAGCTTTCTTT.

The chain is built from TRBV7-2 and TRBJ2-7; the D gene is possibly TRBD2 (6 bases). This CDR3 is 13 amino acids long. Trimming removed 5 bases at V and 5 bases at J, with 13 bases between. Germline assignment: CDR1 SGHTA and CDR2 FQGNSA. CDR3 DNA: TGTGCCAGCAGCCCCGTAACTAGCAACGAGCAGTACTTC. It encodes CASSPVTSNEQYF.

Ten or more counts support this clonotype. The chain uses TRBV12-3 or TRBV12-4 and TRBJ2-1; unclear D gene. The CDR3 consists of 12 residues. The V gene lost 3 bases and the J gene lost 3 bases, with 3 bases spanning the gap. CDR3 nucleotide sequence: TGTGCCAGCAGTTTGGACTACAATGAGCAGTTCTTC. Translation: CASSLDYNEQFF.

The chain uses TRBV3-1 and TRBJ2-3; 9 bases fit TRBD2. Germline lookup yields CDR1 LGHDT and CDR2 YNNKEL (reference sequence). J was trimmed by 3 bases and V by 5 bases; bases with no gene match: 15. The CDR3 consists of 18 residues. The CDR3 DNA is TGTGCCAGCAGCTCAAGGGAGTGGCGGGGGGGCGGGACAGATACGCAGTATTTT. Amino acid sequence: CASSSREWRGGGTDTQYF.

This clonotype showed up just a few times. This rearrangement joins TRBV11-2 to TRBJ2-5; TRBD1 matches 7 bases. Trimming cost V 7 bases and J 2 bases; bases outside gene matches: 13. This CDR3 comprises 16 residues. CDR1 and CDR2 (germline): SGHAT, FQNNGV. The CDR3 nucleotides are TGTGCCAGCAAAGCGAACAGGGGAATATTACAAGAGACCCAGTACTTC. Translating it yields CASKANRGILQETQYF.

The rearrangement joins TRBV7-9 to TRBJ2-6; D is unclear. Per germline, CDR1 SEHNR and CDR2 FQNEAQ (reference sequence). This CDR3 comprises 17 residues. Trimming took off 5 bases at V and 0 bases at J, with 14 bases between the two ends. CDR3 region: CASSPTGRFSGANVLTF. CDR3 bases: TGTGCCAGCAGCCCGACGGGTAGATTCTCTGGGGCCAACGTCCTGACTTTC. Variable domain in full (rest from reference TRBV7-9 and TRBJ2-6): DTGVSQNPRHKITKRGQNVTFRCDPISEHNRLYWYRQTLGQGPEFLTYFQNEAQLEKSRLLSDRFSAERPKGSFSTLEIQRTEQGDSAMYLCASSPTGRFSGANVLTFGAGSRLTVL.

On this clonotype itself: This could be a read error, since a much larger clone is one nucleotide away. This is likely a read error, given that the CDR3 carries no conserved phenylalanine or tryptophan at its end. Here the CDR3 reads CASSLALWGETQYS. DNA for the CDR3: TGTGCCAGCAGCTTAGCGCTCTGGGGGGAGACCCAGTACTCC. This chain joins TRBV7-2 and TRBJ2-5, with D possibly being TRBD1 or TRBD2 (5 bases each). CDR3 size: 14 residues. The germline CDR1 and CDR2 sequences are SGHTA and FQGNSA. Trimming pared 0 bases from V and 5 bases from J, leaving 10 bases between.

The chain joins TRBV7-9 to TRBJ1-5; weak D call: TRBD1 (5 bases). Trimming pared 5 bases from V and 5 bases from J, leaving 13 bases between. This CDR3 is 14 amino acids long. Per the germline V gene, CDR1 is SEHNR and CDR2 is FQNEAQ (reference sequence). The CDR3 DNA reads TGTGCCAGCAGCGTAGGGACGGACTATCAGCCCCAGCATTTT. It codes for CASSVGTDYQPQHF.

As DNA, the CDR3 is TGTGCCAGCAGTCCCGAGCTTTTGGAAAACACTGAAGCTTTCTTT. It encodes CASSPELLENTEAFF. The chain links TRBV7-6 to TRBJ1-1; D remains unclear. V lost 6 bases and J lost 2, with 16 bases in between. Germline CDR1 is SGHVS and CDR2 is FNYEAQ. This CDR3 spans 15 amino acids.

This clonotype was counted at least ten times. V and J are TRBV7-6 and TRBJ2-5; D remains ambiguous. The germline V gene encodes CDR1 SGHVS and CDR2 FNYEAQ. The CDR3 length is 15 residues. V lost 3 bases and J lost 2, with 13 bases in between. The CDR3: CASSFEGYLQETQYF. The CDR3 DNA follows: TGTGCCAGCAGCTTCGAAGGATACTTACAAGAGACCCAGTACTTC.

This rearrangement joins TRBV7-9 to TRBJ1-1; TRBD1 matches 8 bases. CDR1 is SEHNR, CDR2 FQNEAQ, per germline (reference sequence). There are 15 residues in the CDR3. V lost 5 bases, J lost 4 bases, and 9 bases stayed unmatched. The DNA for the CDR3 is TGTGCCAGCAGCCCACTTGGACAGGGCATCACTGAAGCTTTCTTT. Residues: CASSPLGQGITEAFF.

This clonotype came up many times. This chain connects TRBV6-6 to TRBJ2-5, with TRBD1 matching 9 bases. V lost 9 bases and J lost 2; bases outside the gene matches: 16. Germline CDR1 and CDR2: MNHNY and SVGAGI (reference sequence). CDR3 length equals 17 residues. The CDR3 protein is CASSRPRGDREQETQYF. CDR3 DNA: TGTGCCAGTAGCCGCCCACGCGGGGACAGGGAGCAAGAGACCCAGTACTTC.

This chain uses TRBV12-3 or TRBV12-4 with TRBJ2-1; D is unresolved. The V end was cut by 5 bases, the J end by 13 bases, with 15 bases between. The CDR3 totals 12 residues. The CDR3 loop is CASSQQEAVQFF. The CDR3 bases are TGTGCCAGCAGTCAGCAGGAAGCCGTACAGTTCTTC.

V and J are TRBV9 and TRBJ2-1; maybe TRBD2 (5 bases). Germline-derived CDR1 and CDR2 are SGDLS and YYNGEE. There are 15 residues in the CDR3. Trimming shortened V by 3 bases and J by 0 bases, and 10 bases separated the two germline ends. This chain's CDR3 is CASSAGLYSYNEQFF. Here the CDR3 DNA reads TGTGCCAGCAGCGCCGGACTGTACTCCTACAATGAGCAGTTCTTC.

The table lists this clonotype with a few counts. The chain joins TRBV2 to TRBJ2-7, with 7 bases aligning to TRBD2. CDR1 SNHLY and CDR2 FYNNEI come from the germline V gene. V shed 6 bases and J 2 bases; nucleotides not matched to a gene: 10. This CDR3 has 15 residues. This CDR3 is CASRDRDYLTYEQYF. In DNA, the CDR3 is TGTGCCAGCAGGGACCGGGACTACCTAACCTACGAGCAGTACTTC.

This clonotype occurred a few times. The chain has TRBV12-3 or TRBV12-4 and TRBJ2-7; 7 nucleotides agree with TRBD2. Germline trimming cut 4 bases from V and 3 bases from J; bases unmatched to any gene: 9. This CDR3 contains 15 residues. The CDR3 reads CASSSGLEVDYEQYF. DNA for the CDR3: TGTGCCAGCAGTTCTGGACTAGAGGTTGACTACGAGCAGTACTTC.

This clonotype was seen at least ten times. V is TRBV7-8 and J is TRBJ2-7; D ambiguous. Trimming removed 3 bases at V and 0 bases at J, with 9 bases between. The CDR3 spans 14 residues. Germline values: CDR1 SGHVS, CDR2 FQNEAQ. As DNA, the CDR3 is TGTGCCAGCAGCTTTGGCTCGACCTCCTACGAGCAGTACTTC. Translated: CASSFGSTSYEQYF. The full variable domain, its missing parts supplied by reference TRBV7-8 and TRBJ2-7, is GAGVSQSPRYKVAKRGQDVALRCDPISGHVSLFWYQQALGQGPEFLTYFQNEAQLDKSGLPSDRFFAERPEGSVSTLKIQRTQQEDSAVYLCASSFGSTSYEQYFGPGTRLTVT.

Only a few counts were recorded for this clonotype. The chain is built from TRBV4-1 and TRBJ1-2, with TRBD1 as a possible D gene (6 bases). Germline V lookup: CDR1 MGHRA, CDR2 YSYEKL. This CDR3 is 15 amino acids long. V lost 3 bases and J 7 bases, leaving 18 bases between the germline ends. Here the CDR3 DNA reads TGCGCCAGCAGCCACCCGATGGGGGGCGATCGTGGCTACACCTTC. It yields the protein CASSHPMGGDRGYTF.

The genes are TRBV4-1 and TRBJ1-1; D is perhaps TRBD1 (5 bases). From germline, CDR1 is MGHRA and CDR2 YSYEKL. This CDR3 contains 13 residues. V lost 0 bases and J 11 bases, leaving 13 bases between the germline ends. The CDR3 nucleotides read TGCGCCAGCAGCCAAGATCCATTCTCAGGGGCTTTCTTT. Residues: CASSQDPFSGAFF.

The CDR3 loop is CASSQLAGGLRSETQYF. CDR3 DNA sequence: TGTGCCAGCAGTCAACTAGCGGGGGGGCTGAGGTCGGAGACCCAGTACTTC. The chain joins TRBV6-1 to TRBJ2-5, with 13 bases aligning to TRBD2. This CDR3 is 17 amino acids long. Germline lookup yields CDR1 MNHNS and CDR2 SASEGT. With 5 bases clipped from V and 5 bases from J, the junction kept 11 bases outside the gene matches.

The gene calls are TRBV27 and TRBJ2-7; D is perhaps TRBD2 (5 bases). Per the germline V gene, CDR1 is MNHEY and CDR2 is SMNVEV (reference sequence). V shed 0 bases and J shed 2 bases, with 14 bases lying between them. The CDR3 length is 16 residues. For the CDR3, the DNA is TGTGCCAGCAGTTTATCTTTGGTGGGAGCGACCTACGAGCAGTACTTC. It is translated as CASSLSLVGATYEQYF.

The chain has TRBV5-1 and TRBJ1-6, with D unclear. CDR1 SGHRS and CDR2 YFSETQ come from the germline V gene. There are 14 residues in the CDR3. V lost 4 bases and J 3 bases, leaving 8 bases between the germline ends. The CDR3 DNA follows: TGCGCCAGCAGCAGCGGGGACTATAATTCACCCCTCCACTTT. Translating it yields CASSSGDYNSPLHF.